This section outlines one T cell receptor beta chain sequence together with its context. Its antigen specificity is not known. No per-base quality is available; no much larger clone lies one base away. The sample belongs to a study of blood T cell repertoires in COVID-19 (dated by TCRdb to 2019 to 2021). About the study as a whole: The collaborator samples originated in the United States, Italy and Spain and spanned the acute and convalescent phases of COVID-19. The material from the prospective study consisted of cDNA or gDNA derived from T cells, B-cell-depleted T cells, or PBMCs. The dataset comprised deeply sampled blood TCRbeta repertoires from subjects exposed to, actively infected with, or recovered from COVID-19. The repertoires were released in a freely available public database meant as a resource for research on the immune response to SARS-CoV-2. Samples were obtained from the ongoing ImmuneRACE study (first 160 participants) and from about 1,300 subjects provided by 6 global collaborators. A de-identified subject ID, COVID-19 status, age in years and sex were almost always included in the sample metadata. Where HLA class I and class II types were available, the types were taken from metadata supplied by the sample provider, not from assay-based typing.

In the prospective study, participants were roughly 18 to 100 years old, resided in under 30 geographic areas of the United States, and were enrolled through a virtual design. To assign participants to cohorts, the prospective study relied on clinical history that participants themselves reported in a screening survey and a study questionnaire. Recovered participants in ImmuneRACE Cohort 3 were defined as having two consecutive negative NP/OP PCR tests, clearance from a healthcare professional, or resolution of symptoms. In the prospective study, whole blood, serum and a nasopharyngeal or oropharyngeal swab were collected from each participant by mobile phlebotomists. Prospective study participants could optionally give additional blood draws and questionnaires over a roughly 2-month period. Prospective study blood samples were shipped either frozen or at room temperature before DNA extraction.

The immunoSEQ Assay, a bias-controlled multiplex PCR, was used to amplify TCRbeta CDR3 regions from genomic DNA. For the original study's pipeline: The number of nucleated cells in each sample was estimated from the amplification of reference gene primers within the assay. Sequence reads were collapsed and filtered to measure the absolute abundance of every unique TCRbeta CDR3 rearrangement. Productive Simpson clonality was computed per sample as the square root of Simpson's diversity index over productive rearrangements. TCRdb stores this immuneACCESS table with in-frame sequences only. Part of the clones is absent; in the studies checked, under half of the shortfall reflects unresolved V genes, and no reason is known for the rest. V, J and clone size are taken as reported in that table, and D and trimming were inferred from the DNA itself. For this sample the table gives about 180,000 clones, of which more than 75% were detected only once. The top ten clonotypes cover 15% to 20% of the sample.

Beyond this particular receptor, the publication reports: The amount of clinical and demographic metadata varied by source and participant and was provided uncurated.

Sample: PBMCs or T cells enriched from blood (not recorded which). This clonotype originated in a woman between 50 and 59 years old who had recovered from COVID-19.

The sequenced DNA: TGCAGCTCTACCACAGGGGGCGCGGAGGGCTACACCTTC. Translation gives CSSTTGGAEGYTF. The chain employs TRBV29-1 and TRBJ1-2; 9 nucleotides in the junction match TRBD1. The CDR3 runs 13 residues from the cysteine to the phenylalanine. Here the CDR3 DNA is all that survives: 39 bases in frame from base 1. The germline V gene gives CDR1 as SQVTM and CDR2 as ANQGSEA. V lost 8 bases and J lost 8 bases, and the count of bases not matched to a germline gene is 12.